This record concerns one TCR beta chain sequence. The data belong to a study of cytomegalovirus exposure and HLA in healthy donors. J was trimmed by 8 bases and V by 3 bases; bases with no gene match: 7. The germline gives CDR1 SGHDT, CDR2 YYEEEE. The CDR3 is 14 amino acids. Amplification used 60 Vbeta primers and 13 Jbeta primers. The repertoire was sequenced with immunoSEQ multiplex PCR; TCRdb's copy has only in-frame clones and lacks some. The sample consists of 170,000 or so clones, 84% of them appearing once. Specimen: PBMCs. The V gene is TRBV5-6, the J gene TRBJ2-1; 8 bases agree with TRBD1. The sequence was obtained from a girl aged 5 to 17 in good health and CMV-seropositive. The CDR3 protein is CASSSGTGWDEQFF. CDR3 bases: TGTGCCAGCAGCTCCGGGACAGGCTGGGATGAGCAGTTCTTC.